A single sample gave rise to the 25 T cell receptor beta chains below, sequenced in a study of CD8+ T cells in alopecia areata. Reverse transcribed after extraction, RNA yielded cDNA as the sequencing template. Produced via immunoSEQ multiplex PCR; TCRdb's table is partial and in-frame only. The sample has 4,500 or so clones, around 63% seen once. The sample's treatment: oral pan-JAK inhibitor, 5-10 mg twice daily. Alopecia areata patients gave lesional scalp punch biopsies and peripheral blood samples. Sequences were derived from skin, sampled at week 4, from a patient treated with tofacitinib. The receptor source for this set is a human donor with alopecia areata.

The chain links TRBV6-1 to TRBJ2-1, with 7 positions matching TRBD2. V lost 6 bases, J lost 5 bases, and 10 bases stayed unmatched. Germline CDR1 MNHNS, CDR2 SASEGT. This CDR3 has 15 residues. CDR3 protein: CASSPLLAGDNEQFF. CDR3 sequence (DNA): TGTGCCAGCAGCCCGCTGCTGGCGGGAGACAATGAGCAGTTCTTC.

The table lists this clone with a count of one. The J gene is TRBJ1-5, the V gene TRBV10-3; no clear D gene. The CDR3 extends over 14 amino acids. Trimming took off 0 bases at V and 4 bases at J, with 7 bases between the two ends. Germline loops: CDR1 ENHRY, CDR2 SYGVKD. The CDR3 loop reads CAISESAANQPQHF. CDR3 in DNA: TGTGCCATCAGTGAGTCCGCGGCGAATCAGCCCCAGCATTTT.

Within the sample, this clone is large (0.1 to 1%). The identical CDR3 is also encoded by other nucleotide sequences in the sample. The chain employs TRBV9 and TRBJ2-1; D is unresolved. The germline gives CDR1 SGDLS, CDR2 YYNGEE. V was shortened by 0 bases and J by 0 bases, with 7 bases between the two germline ends. The CDR3 contains 15 residues. The CDR3 DNA is TGTGCCAGCAGCGTAGAGGCAGACTCCTACAATGAGCAGTTCTTC. As protein: CASSVEADSYNEQFF.

The chain uses TRBV9 and TRBJ1-3; maybe TRBD1 (5 bases). Germline CDR1 is SGDLS and CDR2 is YYNGEE. The V gene lost 2 bases and the J gene lost 7 bases, with 16 bases spanning the gap. This CDR3 comprises 15 residues. Here the CDR3 reads CASSVGAATYNTIYF. The CDR3 nucleotides are TGTGCCAGCAGCGTCGGGGCAGCCACTTACAACACCATATATTTT. The whole variable domain, filled in from reference TRBV9 and TRBJ1-3, reads DSGVTQTPKHLITATGQRVTLRCSPRSGDLSVYWYQQSLDQGLQFLIQYYNGEERAKGNILERFSAQQFPDLHSELNLSSLELGDSALYFCASSVGAATYNTIYFGEGSWLTVV.

This chain connects TRBV5-4 to TRBJ2-2; 8 positions match TRBD1. The germline V gene has CDR1 SGHNT and CDR2 YYREEE (reference sequence). J was trimmed by 5 bases and V by 4 bases; bases with no gene match: 4. The CDR3 runs 14 residues. CDR3 in DNA: TGTGCCAGCAGCGCCGGGACAGGAACCGGGGAGCTGTTTTTT. It specifies CASSAGTGTGELFF.

The rearrangement links TRBV7-2 to TRBJ2-3, with 7 bases lining up with TRBD2. The CDR3 runs to 18 residues. Trimming at V came to 2 bases and at J to 4 bases, leaving 15 bases not matched to a gene. The germline gives CDR1 SGHTA, CDR2 FQGNSA. The CDR3 DNA follows: TGTGCCAGCAGCTTATACTATTTGGGCGGGAGTAGCGCAGATACGCAGTATTTT. This codes for CASSLYYLGGSSADTQYF.

This clone was counted between two and nine times. The chain couples TRBV7-9 to TRBJ1-6; 9 nucleotides align to TRBD1. The CDR3 runs 16 residues. V shed 5 bases and J 2 bases; nucleotides not matched to a gene: 4. From germline, CDR1 is SEHNR and CDR2 FQNEAQ (reference sequence). CDR3 loop: CASSPGTGPYNSPLHF. The DNA of the CDR3 is TGTGCCAGCAGCCCGGGGACAGGGCCCTATAATTCACCCCTCCACTTT.

The chain carries TRBV29-1 and TRBJ2-2; D unresolved. Trimming left V 0 bases short and J 1 base short, with 9 bases between. Germline CDR1 is SQVTM and CDR2 is ANQGSEA. This CDR3 has 15 residues. The CDR3 nucleotides are TGCAGCGTTGAAGATTCGGCAGTGAACACCGGGGAGCTGTTTTTT. Protein sequence: CSVEDSAVNTGELFF.

This sequence joins TRBV30 and TRBJ2-2; the match to TRBD2 covers 9 bases. Germline CDR1 and CDR2: GTSNPN and SVGIG (reference sequence). The CDR3 runs to 14 residues. In DNA form, the CDR3 reads TGTGCAGGGGCTAGCGGGGTTAACACCGGGGAGCTGTTTTTT. Translated: CAGASGVNTGELFF.

The V gene is TRBV7-6, the J gene TRBJ2-4, with D unclear. The CDR3 is 15 residues long. V was cut by 6 bases and J by 0 bases, with 12 bases left in between. CDR1 and CDR2 from the germline V gene are SGHVS and FNYEAQ. The CDR3 is CASSSTLRAKNIQYF. The CDR3 DNA follows: TGTGCCAGCAGTTCCACACTCCGAGCCAAAAACATTCAGTACTTC.

The chain has TRBV2 and TRBJ2-7, with a tentative D call TRBD2 (6 bases). This CDR3 is built from 15 residues. Trimming removed 4 bases from V and 5 bases from J, with 18 bases in between. Germline-derived CDR1 and CDR2 are SNHLY and FYNNEI. CDR3 bases: TGTGCCAGCAGTGGCGGTCCGGGAGTATGGGACGAGCAGTACTTC. Its translation is CASSGGPGVWDEQYF.

The gene calls are TRBV5-1 and TRBJ2-1; D is possibly TRBD2 (5 bases). Germline V CDR1 and CDR2: SGHRS, YFSETQ. Trimming cost V 7 bases and J 8 bases, with 19 bases left between them. The CDR3 covers 14 residues. CDR3 DNA: TGCGCCAGCCAACCCACAACTAGATACGATGAGCAGTTCTTC. Translating gives CASQPTTRYDEQFF.

This clone has only a few counts. The chain recombines TRBV13 with TRBJ2-1; D gene uncertain. CDR1 and CDR2 (germline): PRHDT, FYEKMQ (reference sequence). CDR3 length: 15 amino acids. Trimming removed 2 bases at V and 4 bases at J, with 12 bases between. CDR3 amino acids: CASSLFRALYNEQFF. CDR3 bases: TGTGCCAGCAGCTTATTTAGGGCCCTTTACAATGAGCAGTTCTTC.

This clone was observed once. The chain links TRBV5-1 to TRBJ2-1; TRBD2 aligns across 8 bases. The V segment lost 4 bases and the J segment 0 bases; nucleotides outside the gene matches: 3. CDR3 length: 15 residues. Germline V CDR1 and CDR2: SGHRS, YFSETQ. CDR3 residues: CASSRSGSSYNEQFF. The DNA for the CDR3 is TGCGCCAGCAGCCGCAGCGGGAGCTCCTACAATGAGCAGTTCTTC.

The chain recombines TRBV11-1 with TRBJ2-1; perhaps D is TRBD1 or TRBD2 (5 bases each). CDR3 length: 14 residues. Germline CDR1 SGHAT, CDR2 FQDESV (reference sequence). Trimming left V 3 bases short and J 3 bases short, with 9 bases between. CDR3 in amino acids: CASSFWGSYNEQFF. Here the CDR3 DNA reads TGTGCCAGCAGCTTCTGGGGGAGCTACAATGAGCAGTTCTTC.

V gene TRBV18 combines with J gene TRBJ2-2; TRBD1 might be the D (5 bases). V was pared by 2 bases and J by 1 base, with 8 bases between. CDR1 and CDR2 (germline): KGHSH, LQKENI. The CDR3 totals 15 residues. CDR3 loop: CASSPSTGNTGELFF. CDR3 coding DNA: TGTGCCAGCTCACCAAGCACAGGGAACACCGGGGAGCTGTTTTTT. The complete variable domain, with remaining parts taken from reference TRBV18 and TRBJ2-2, reads NAGVMQNPRHLVRRRGQEARLRCSPMKGHSHVYWYRQLPEEGLKFMVYLQKENIIDESGMPKERFSAEFPKEGPSILRIQQVVRGDSAAYFCASSPSTGNTGELFFGEGSRLTVL.

V usage is TRBV7-6 and J usage is TRBJ2-1; D might be TRBD2 (6 bases). The CDR3 consists of 15 residues. The germline V gene has CDR1 SGHVS and CDR2 FNYEAQ. Deletions cut 5 bases from V and 0 bases from J, with 11 bases between. The CDR3 region is CASSRLASSYNEQFF. Written as DNA, the CDR3 is TGTGCCAGCAGCCGGCTAGCGAGCTCCTACAATGAGCAGTTCTTC.

V usage is TRBV2 and J usage is TRBJ2-5, with TRBD2 matching over 7 bases. Trimming cost V 5 bases and J 4 bases; bases outside gene matches: 13. CDR3 length: 16 residues. Germline V gives CDR1 SNHLY, CDR2 FYNNEI. Written as DNA, the CDR3 is TGTGCCAGCAGTACCCTCTCGGGGGAGGGCCGAGAGACCCAGTACTTC. Encoded protein: CASSTLSGEGRETQYF. The full variable domain, in which reference TRBV2 and TRBJ2-5 provide the parts outside the CDR3, is EPEVTQTPSHQVTQMGQEVILRCVPISNHLYFYWYRQILGQKVEFLVSFYNNEISEKSEIFDDQFSVERPDGSNFTLKIRSTKLEDSAMYFCASSTLSGEGRETQYFGPGTRLLVL.

The chain has TRBV9 and TRBJ2-7; the D gene is possibly TRBD2 (6 bases). The germline V and J ends were trimmed by 0 bases and 3 bases, with 16 bases remaining between them. The CDR3 totals 16 residues. CDR1 and CDR2 (germline): SGDLS, YYNGEE. For the CDR3, the DNA is TGTGCCAGCAGCGTAGGGCAAGGGACTGGGGTCTACGAGCAGTACTTC. Translated, it gives CASSVGQGTGVYEQYF.

A word on this clone: A far larger clone is only one base removed, so a read error is likely. No conserved phenylalanine or tryptophan ends this CDR3, so it is likely a read error. The chain links TRBV5-6 to TRBJ2-7; D may be TRBD1 or TRBD2 (5 bases each). Germline V CDR1 and CDR2: SGHDT, YYEEEE. The CDR3 length is 13 residues. The ends were cut back, 4 bases at V and 3 bases at J, with 11 bases in the middle. The CDR3 is CASSHGTDYEQYL. The CDR3 DNA reads as TGTGCCAGCAGCCACGGGACGGACTACGAGCAGTACCTC.

The chain is built from TRBV28 and TRBJ2-5; D remains ambiguous. Per the germline V gene, CDR1 is MDHEN and CDR2 is SYDVKM. There are 11 residues in the CDR3. V lost 2 bases to trimming and J lost 3 bases, with 1 base between them. CDR3 DNA: TGTGCCAGCAGTTTAGAAGAGACCCAGTACTTC. This gives the protein CASSLEETQYF. The full variable domain, its missing parts supplied by reference TRBV28 and TRBJ2-5, is DVKVTQSSRYLVKRTGEKVFLECVQDMDHENMFWYRQDPGLGLRLIYFSYDVKMKEKGDIPEGYSVSREKKERFSLILESASTNQTSMYLCASSLEETQYFGPGTRLLVL.

J is TRBJ1-1 and V is TRBV11-2; no clear D. V lost 3 bases and J lost 6, with 5 bases in between. CDR1 is SGHAT, CDR2 FQNNGV, per germline. The CDR3 contains 11 residues. The CDR3 loop reads CASSLGSEAFF. The CDR3 nucleotides are TGTGCCAGCAGCTTGGGTTCTGAAGCTTTCTTT.

There are a few counts of this clone. The chain combines TRBV6-4 with TRBJ2-2; D unresolved. The CDR3 is made up of 13 amino acids. The germline gives CDR1 MRHNA, CDR2 SNTAGT. The V end lost 4 bases, the J end lost 4 bases, and 7 bases lay between the germline ends. This chain's CDR3 is CASSVDLTGELFF. The DNA of the CDR3 is TGTGCCAGCAGTGTCGACCTCACCGGGGAGCTGTTTTTT.

The chain combines TRBV7-2 with TRBJ2-3; D gene unclear. V was cut by 5 bases and J by 4 bases, with 13 bases left in between. Germline CDR1 and CDR2: SGHTA and FQGNSA. This CDR3 has 14 residues. The CDR3 nucleotides read TGTGCCAGCAGCGACCCGAAATTCCCAGATACGCAGTATTTT. Translated: CASSDPKFPDTQYF.

The chain uses TRBV9 and TRBJ1-2, with a weak D call TRBD1 (5 bases). Between the trimmed V and J ends, which lost 5 bases and 5 bases, there was a span of 16 bases. CDR1 SGDLS and CDR2 YYNGEE come from the germline V gene. The CDR3 is made up of 14 amino acids. This chain's CDR3 is CASSYTGTGYGYTF. The DNA for the CDR3 is TGTGCCAGCAGTTATACCGGGACGGGATATGGCTACACCTTC.